Below, one T cell receptor (beta chain) is given with its context. As originally analysed: Estimation of nucleated cell counts was performed using reference gene primer amplification. Some clones are missing from TCRdb's copy, which holds only in-frame ones; the method was immunoSEQ multiplex PCR. V, J and clone size reflect that table, while D and trimming were determined from the DNA. The sample consists of 200,000 to 300,000 clones, about 85% of them appearing once. The CDR3 totals 13 residues. The ends were cut back, 2 bases at V and 5 bases at J, with 9 bases in the middle. The data stem from a study of blood T cell repertoires in COVID-19. About the study: The origin of the acute and convalescent COVID-19 samples was the United States, Italy and Spain. PBMCs, B-cell-depleted T cells, or T cells were the source of the cDNA or gDNA that made up the material.

Sequenced input: peripheral blood. This TCR came from a man aged 18-30 years with active or convalescent COVID-19. This chain joins TRBV12-3 or TRBV12-4 and TRBJ1-2; D not resolved. The CDR3, as DNA: TGTGCCAGCAGTTTATTGCCGAGATATGGCTACACCTTC. Its protein is CASSLLPRYGYTF.